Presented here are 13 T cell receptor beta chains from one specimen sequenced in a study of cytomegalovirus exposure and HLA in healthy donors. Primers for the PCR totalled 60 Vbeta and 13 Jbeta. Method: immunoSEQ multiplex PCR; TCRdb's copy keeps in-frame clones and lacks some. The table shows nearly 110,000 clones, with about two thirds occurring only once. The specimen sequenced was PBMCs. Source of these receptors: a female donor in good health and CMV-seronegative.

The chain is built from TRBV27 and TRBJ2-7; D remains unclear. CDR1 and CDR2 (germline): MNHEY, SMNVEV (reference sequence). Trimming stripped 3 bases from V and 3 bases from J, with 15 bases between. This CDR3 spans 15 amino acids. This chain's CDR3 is CASSLVALPYYEQYF. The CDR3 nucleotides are TGTGCCAGCAGTTTGGTAGCACTCCCTTACTACGAGCAGTACTTC.

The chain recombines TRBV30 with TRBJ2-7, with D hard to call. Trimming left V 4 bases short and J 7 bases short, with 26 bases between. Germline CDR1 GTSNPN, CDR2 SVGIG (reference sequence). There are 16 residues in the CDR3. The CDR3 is CAWNRGGLVKGFEQYF. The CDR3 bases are TGTGCCTGGAATCGAGGCGGCTTAGTCAAAGGTTTTGAGCAGTACTTC.

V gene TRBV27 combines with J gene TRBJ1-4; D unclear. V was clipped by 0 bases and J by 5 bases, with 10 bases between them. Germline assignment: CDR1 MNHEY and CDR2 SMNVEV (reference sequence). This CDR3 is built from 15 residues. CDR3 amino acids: CASSLSYARNEKLFF. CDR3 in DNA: TGTGCCAGCAGTTTATCTTATGCGAGGAATGAAAAACTGTTTTTT. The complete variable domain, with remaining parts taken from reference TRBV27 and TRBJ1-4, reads EAQVTQNPRYLITVTGKKLTVTCSQNMNHEYMSWYRQDPGLGLRQIYYSMNVEVTDKGDVPEGYKVSRKEKRNFPLILESPSPNQTSLYFCASSLSYARNEKLFFGSGTQLSVL.

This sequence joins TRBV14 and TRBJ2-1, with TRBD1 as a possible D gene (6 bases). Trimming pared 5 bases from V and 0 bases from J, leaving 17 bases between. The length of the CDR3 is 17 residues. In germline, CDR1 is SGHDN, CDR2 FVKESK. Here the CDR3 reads CASSYSWGQSSYNEQFF. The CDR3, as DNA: TGTGCCAGCAGCTATAGTTGGGGACAAAGCTCCTACAATGAGCAGTTCTTC.

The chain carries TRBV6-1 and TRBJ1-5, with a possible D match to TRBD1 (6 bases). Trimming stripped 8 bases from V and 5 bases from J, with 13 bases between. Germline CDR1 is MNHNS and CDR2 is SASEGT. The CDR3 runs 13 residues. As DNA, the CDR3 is TGTGCCAGCCAAGGACAGCTGGATCAGCCCCAGCATTTT. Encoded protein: CASQGQLDQPQHF.

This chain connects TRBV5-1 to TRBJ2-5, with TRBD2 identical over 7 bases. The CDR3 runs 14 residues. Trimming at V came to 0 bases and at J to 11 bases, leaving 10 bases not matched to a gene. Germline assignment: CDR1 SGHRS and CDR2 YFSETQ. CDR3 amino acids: CASSLGPGRGEQYF. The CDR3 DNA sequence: TGCGCCAGCAGCTTGGGGCCGGGCCGGGGGGAGCAGTACTTC. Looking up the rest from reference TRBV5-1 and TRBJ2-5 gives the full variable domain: KAGVTQTPRYLIKTRGQQVTLSCSPISGHRSVSWYQQTPGQGLQFLFEYFSETQRNKGNFPGRFSGRQFSNSRSEMNVSTLELGDSALYLCASSLGPGRGEQYFGPGTRLLVL.

In DNA form, the CDR3 reads TGTGCCAGCAGCCCGACACTAGCGGGAGGCACAGATACGCAGTATTTT. It is translated as CASSPTLAGGTDTQYF. The chain has TRBV7-3 and TRBJ2-3, with 11 positions matching TRBD2. CDR1 and CDR2 (germline): SGHTA, FQGTGA. This CDR3 spans 16 amino acids. After removal of 5 bases from V and 1 base from J, the junction contained 5 bases not matched to a gene.

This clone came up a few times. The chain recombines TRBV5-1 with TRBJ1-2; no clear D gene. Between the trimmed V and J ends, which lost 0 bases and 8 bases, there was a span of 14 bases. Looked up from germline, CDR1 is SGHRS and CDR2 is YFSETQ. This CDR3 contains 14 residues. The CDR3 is CASSLVPQSVGYTF. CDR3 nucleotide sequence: TGCGCCAGCAGCTTGGTTCCGCAATCGGTCGGCTACACCTTC.

In DNA, the CDR3 is TGTGCCAGCAGTTTCAGGGCGGAGATCTACACCTTC. It codes for CASSFRAEIYTF. The chain employs TRBV28 and TRBJ1-2, with TRBD1 as a possible D gene (5 bases). Germline V CDR1 and CDR2: MDHEN, SYDVKM. The CDR3 is 12 residues long. The V gene lost 3 bases and the J gene lost 10 bases, with 12 bases spanning the gap.

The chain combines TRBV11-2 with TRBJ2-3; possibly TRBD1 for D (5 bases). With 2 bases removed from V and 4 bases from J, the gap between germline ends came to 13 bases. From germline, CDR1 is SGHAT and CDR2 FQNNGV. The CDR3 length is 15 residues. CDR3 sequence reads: CASSLSRGGADTQYF. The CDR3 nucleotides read TGTGCCAGCAGCTTAAGTAGGGGTGGGGCAGATACGCAGTATTTT.

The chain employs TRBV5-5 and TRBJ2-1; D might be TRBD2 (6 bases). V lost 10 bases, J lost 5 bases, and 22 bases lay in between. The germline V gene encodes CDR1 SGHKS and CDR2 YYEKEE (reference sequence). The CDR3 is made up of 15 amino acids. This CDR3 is CAGILRLTGDNEQFF. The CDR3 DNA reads TGTGCCGGCATCCTGCGCCTAACGGGGGACAATGAGCAGTTCTTC. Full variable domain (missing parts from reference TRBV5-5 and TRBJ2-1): DAGVTQSPTHLIKTRGQQVTLRCSPISGHKSVSWYQQVLGQGPQFIFQYYEKEERGRGNFPDRFSARQFPNYSSELNVNALLLGDSALYLCAGILRLTGDNEQFFGPGTRLTVL.

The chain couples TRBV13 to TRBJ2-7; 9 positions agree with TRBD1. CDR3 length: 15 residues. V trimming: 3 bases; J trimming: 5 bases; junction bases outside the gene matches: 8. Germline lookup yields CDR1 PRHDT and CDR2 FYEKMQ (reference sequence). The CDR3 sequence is CASSLAGTGRDEQYF. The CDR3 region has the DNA TGTGCCAGCAGCTTGGCCGGGACAGGGAGGGACGAGCAGTACTTC.

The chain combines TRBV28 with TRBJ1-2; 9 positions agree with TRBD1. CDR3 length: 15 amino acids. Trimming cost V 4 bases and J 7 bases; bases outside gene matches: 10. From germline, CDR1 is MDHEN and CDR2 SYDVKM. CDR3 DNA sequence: TGTGCCAGCAGTTACACAGGGGGCGCAGGGGGTGGCTACACCTTC. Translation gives CASSYTGGAGGGYTF.